This T cell receptor beta chain was captured in a study of identical twins. Study results and caveats: Beta out-of-frame sequences showed weaker excess twin sharing.

This CDR3 has 11 amino acids. Trimming removed 6 bases from V and 8 bases from J, with 10 bases in between. Germline CDR1 reads DFQATT; CDR2 reads SNEGSKA (reference sequence). TCRdb independently ran MiXCR on the 5' RACE reads; one entry per CDR3 protein. The data show some 690,000 distinct CDR3 sequences, 21% seen once. Concerning this clonotype itself: The antigen is not known.

This sample also belongs to another study, concerning T cells expressing NK-cell markers.

V and J are TRBV20-1 and TRBJ1-4, with D unresolved. The sequencing input was PBMCs. The sequence derives from a young woman in good health. CDR3 sequence (DNA): TGCAGTGCCCTCCCCCCAGAAAAACTGTTTTTT. It codes for CSALPPEKLFF.